Listed here are 23 T cell receptor beta chains from one sample, sequenced in a study of T cells in narcolepsy. Sequenced by immunoSEQ multiplex PCR; TCRdb stores in-frame clones only, minus some. The sample consists of 9,500 to 14,000 clones, around 94% of them appearing once. Sequencing was carried out using CD45RA- memory CD4+ T cells from PBMCs. The receptors stem from a human donor with narcolepsy.

The rearrangement uses TRBV2 and TRBJ1-1; D perhaps matches TRBD1 (5 bases). The ends were cut back, 2 bases at V and 3 bases at J, with 7 bases in the middle. Germline loops: CDR1 SNHLY, CDR2 FYNNEI. This CDR3 contains 13 residues. The CDR3 loop reads CASSEWGYTEAFF. The DNA of the CDR3 is TGTGCCAGCAGTGAATGGGGGTACACTGAAGCTTTCTTT.

The sample holds one count of this clone. This chain connects TRBV11-3 to TRBJ1-1, with D possibly matching TRBD1 (5 bases). CDR3 length: 15 residues. Germline V lookup: CDR1 SGHNT, CDR2 YENEEA. The ends were cut back, 4 bases at V and 10 bases at J, with 22 bases in the middle. The CDR3 nucleotides are TGTGCCAGCAGCTCTGGACGGACACGCTCTGTCGGAGCTTTCTTT. It translates to CASSSGRTRSVGAFF.

The chain uses TRBV18 and TRBJ2-3, with D hard to call. Germline CDR1 is KGHSH and CDR2 is LQKENI. The CDR3 runs to 12 residues. Between the trimmed V and J ends, which lost 2 bases and 3 bases, there was a span of 3 bases. The CDR3 here is CASSPGTDTQYF. CDR3 coding DNA: TGTGCCAGCTCACCAGGGACAGATACGCAGTATTTT.

The chain uses TRBV29-1 and TRBJ2-5, with a possible D match to TRBD2 (6 bases). The DNA end favors TRBJ2-7, so the J call may be wrong. Germline CDR1 is SQVTM and CDR2 is ANQGSEA. There are 13 residues in the CDR3. The CDR3 bases are TGCAGCGTTGGTCGGGGAGGCGGCTACGAGCAGTACTTC. It specifies CSVGRGGGYEQYF.

This chain connects TRBV15 to TRBJ1-4; possibly TRBD1 for D (5 bases). Germline CDR1 and CDR2: LNHNV and YYDKDF (reference sequence). The CDR3 runs 13 residues. Trimming removed 5 bases at V and 7 bases at J, with 11 bases between. CDR3 loop: CATSDSGSEKLFF. For the CDR3, the DNA is TGTGCCACCAGCGATTCAGGGAGTGAAAAACTGTTTTTT.

On this clone itself: The sample has other DNA sequences that encode this CDR3 too. V is TRBV7-3 and J is TRBJ1-5; D gene unclear. Trimming removed 5 bases from V and 2 bases from J, with 10 bases in between. Germline V lookup: CDR1 SGHTA, CDR2 FQGTGA. The CDR3 consists of 14 residues. As DNA, the CDR3 is TGTGCCAGCAGCCCTTCCGGGGGCAATCAGCCCCAGCATTTT. This sequence encodes CASSPSGGNQPQHF.

This chain's CDR3 is CSATDRAPGAEAFF. The CDR3 coding sequence is TGCAGCGCAACAGACAGGGCCCCAGGGGCTGAAGCTTTCTTT. The chain joins TRBV29-1 to TRBJ1-1, with 7 bases lining up with TRBD1. CDR1 is SQVTM, CDR2 ANQGSEA, per germline. With V trimmed by 7 bases and J by 6 bases, 14 bases remained unmatched. This CDR3 has 14 residues.

This clone was observed a single time. The V gene is TRBV5-1, the J gene TRBJ2-1; 9 positions match TRBD2. The germline V gene has CDR1 SGHRS and CDR2 YFSETQ. V trimming: 4 bases; J trimming: 4 bases; junction bases outside the gene matches: 9. The CDR3 is 16 amino acids. CDR3 DNA: TGCGCCAGCAGCCCCCGAGGGGCGGGGGGGTACAATGAGCAGTTCTTC. Its translation: CASSPRGAGGYNEQFF. The variable domain in full, with the rest retrieved from reference TRBV5-1 and TRBJ2-1, is KAGVTQTPRYLIKTRGQQVTLSCSPISGHRSVSWYQQTPGQGLQFLFEYFSETQRNKGNFPGRFSGRQFSNSRSEMNVSTLELGDSALYLCASSPRGAGGYNEQFFGPGTRLTVL.

The chain is built from TRBV12-5 and TRBJ2-7; D possibly corresponds to TRBD1 (6 bases). Per germline, CDR1 LGHNT and CDR2 FRNRAP. V dropped 1 base and J dropped 8 bases, with 21 bases sitting between them. This CDR3 contains 16 residues. CDR3 sequence reads: CASGLGLQGTLRKQYF. DNA of the CDR3: TGTGCTAGTGGTTTGGGATTACAGGGAACCCTACGAAAGCAGTACTTC.

The gene calls are TRBV7-9 and TRBJ2-7; 8 nucleotides agree with TRBD2. There are 16 residues in the CDR3. Trimming cost V 5 bases and J 7 bases; bases outside gene matches: 16. Germline V gene sequence: CDR1 SEHNR, CDR2 FQNEAQ (reference sequence). CDR3 loop: CASSQSREGIPWEQYF. The CDR3 DNA reads as TGTGCCAGCAGCCAGAGTCGGGAGGGGATTCCGTGGGAGCAGTACTTC.

V usage is TRBV7-9 and J usage is TRBJ1-1, with no clear D. This CDR3 contains 13 residues. Trimming removed 1 base from V and 5 bases from J, with 8 bases in between. CDR1 is SEHNR, CDR2 FQNEAQ, per germline (reference sequence). CDR3 sequence (DNA): TGTGCCAGCAGCTTAGTAACTGAGACTGAAGCTTTCTTT. It specifies CASSLVTETEAFF.

This chain uses TRBV5-1 with TRBJ2-5; 8 nucleotides align to TRBD2. The ends lost 2 bases at V and 5 bases at J; junction bases unmatched: 8. Per the germline V gene, CDR1 is SGHRS and CDR2 is YFSETQ. The CDR3 loop spans 15 amino acids. CDR3 loop: CASSLSGGQMETQYF. CDR3 bases: TGCGCCAGCAGCTTAAGCGGGGGCCAGATGGAGACCCAGTACTTC.

CDR3 nucleotides: TGTGCCAGCAGCTTAGGGACTAGCGGGAGCCACGAGCAGTACTTC. Its protein product is CASSLGTSGSHEQYF. V usage is TRBV7-7 and J usage is TRBJ2-7, with 13 nucleotides matching TRBD2. The CDR3 is 15 residues long. The V gene's germline CDR1 is SSHAT and CDR2 FNYEAQ (reference sequence). The trim removed 1 base at V and 5 bases at J, leaving 2 bases unmatched.

The rearrangement uses TRBV7-2 and TRBJ2-3, with 11 positions matching TRBD2. Germline V gives CDR1 SGHTA, CDR2 FQGNSA. With 5 bases clipped from V and 0 bases from J, the junction kept 4 bases outside the gene matches. The CDR3 has 16 residues. CDR3 region: CASSILAGDSTDTQYF. The CDR3 DNA reads TGTGCCAGCAGCATACTAGCGGGGGATAGCACAGATACGCAGTATTTT.

The rearrangement joins TRBV30 to TRBJ1-6; no definite D call. The germline V gene has CDR1 GTSNPN and CDR2 SVGIG (reference sequence). There are 13 residues in the CDR3. V lost 2 bases and J lost 7, with 9 bases in between. The CDR3, as DNA: TGTGCCTGGAGTAAGGACTCCAATTCACCCCTCCACTTT. Protein product: CAWSKDSNSPLHF.

This clone occurred once. The rearrangement uses TRBV13 and TRBJ2-5, with 10 bases matching TRBD1. CDR1 is PRHDT and CDR2 is FYEKMQ in the germline V gene (reference sequence). V lost 1 base, J lost 1 base, and 9 bases stayed unmatched. The CDR3 has 18 residues. The CDR3 nucleotides are TGTGCCAGCAGCTTAGCTACGTGGACAGGGGGTGGCCAAGAGACCCAGTACTTC. It specifies CASSLATWTGGGQETQYF.

The chain links TRBV30 to TRBJ2-2; a weak D match, TRBD2 (5 bases). The V gene's germline CDR1 is GTSNPN and CDR2 SVGIG (reference sequence). Trimming removed 2 bases from V and 1 base from J, with 14 bases in between. This CDR3 is built from 16 residues. The DNA for the CDR3 is TGTGCCTGGAGTCTGGTGGGAGTCATGAACACCGGGGAGCTGTTTTTT. Translation: CAWSLVGVMNTGELFF. Combining the CDR3 with reference TRBV30 and TRBJ2-2 gives the whole variable domain SQTIHQWPATLVQPVGSPLSLECTVEGTSNPNLYWYRQAAGRGLQLLFYSVGIGQISSEVPQNLSASRPQDRQFILSSKKLLLSDSGFYLCAWSLVGVMNTGELFFGEGSRLTVL.

The chain joins TRBV6-4 to TRBJ2-1, with TRBD1 matching over 7 bases. Trimming removed 4 bases from V and 0 bases from J; junction bases left unmatched: 6. The CDR3 is made up of 16 amino acids. Germline values: CDR1 MRHNA, CDR2 SNTAGT. The CDR3 protein is CASSGQGQSSYNEQFF. CDR3 DNA: TGTGCCAGCAGTGGACAGGGACAGAGCTCCTACAATGAGCAGTTCTTC.

J is TRBJ1-2 and V is TRBV20-1; D is undetermined. The CDR3 has 9 residues. The germline V gene encodes CDR1 DFQATT and CDR2 SNEGSKA (reference sequence). Trimming shortened V by 5 bases and J by 8 bases, and 6 bases separated the two germline ends. The CDR3 region has the DNA TGCAGTGCTCCCGGCGGCTACACCTTC. The encoded protein is CSAPGGYTF.

Turning to this clone: One end of the junction fails to match germline, which may point to a read error. This chain connects TRBV2 to TRBJ1-2, with TRBD1 identical over 10 bases. CDR1 is SNHLY and CDR2 is FYNNEI in the germline V gene. This CDR3 has 17 amino acids. CDR3 sequence (DNA): TGTGCCAGCAGTGGAAGTAGACAGGGGGCTTCGGAGGGGCCGCCCCTCTTC. As protein: CASSGSRQGASEGPPLF.

The chain couples TRBV5-1 to TRBJ2-1; 9 nucleotides agree with TRBD2. The length of the CDR3 is 16 residues. The V gene's germline CDR1 is SGHRS and CDR2 YFSETQ. The trim removed 3 bases at V and 2 bases at J, leaving 6 bases unmatched. CDR3 coding DNA: TGCGCCAGCAGCTACATGGCTAGCGGGACCTACAATGAGCAGTTCTTC. The encoded protein is CASSYMASGTYNEQFF.

The chain carries TRBV5-8 and TRBJ2-3, with a possible D match to TRBD1 (5 bases). The CDR3 is 16 residues long. The germline V and J ends were trimmed by 0 bases and 1 base, with 12 bases remaining between them. Germline assignment: CDR1 SGHTS and CDR2 YDEGEE. In DNA form, the CDR3 reads TGTGCCAGCAGCTTGGGGTCAGGGATGGGCACAGATACGCAGTATTTT. This gives the protein CASSLGSGMGTDTQYF.

This clone has just one count. V is TRBV21-1 and J is TRBJ2-7; TRBD1, the D gene given by the table, was not confirmed from the DNA. TRBV21-1 is noted as a pseudogene. The CDR3 has 16 amino acids. The CDR3 here is CASSKGATEGSDEQYF. CDR3 sequence (DNA): TGTGCCAGCAGCAAAGGGGCCACAGAAGGATCGGACGAGCAGTACTTC.